The 5 T cell receptor beta chains given below trace back to one sample, sequenced in a study of vaccination effects on CD4 cells after COVID-19. Some clones are missing from TCRdb's copy, which holds only in-frame ones; the method was immunoSEQ multiplex PCR. The sample includes under 40,000 clones, roughly 70% of them seen just once. What these receptors recognize is not known. It was after 10 days of culture that CD4+ T cells were isolated. The input for sequencing was CD4+ T cells from PBMCs cultured without peptide, taken before COVID-19 vaccination. These receptors were taken from a human donor who received a COVID-19 vaccine.

The J gene is TRBJ1-1, the V gene TRBV5-1; D is perhaps TRBD1 (6 bases). Trimming stripped 0 bases from V and 5 bases from J, with 14 bases between. The CDR3 is 15 residues long. The V gene's germline CDR1 is SGHRS and CDR2 YFSETQ. CDR3 in DNA: TGCGCCAGCAGCTTGGAGTTTCCAGGGGCTACTGAAGCTTTCTTT. This codes for CASSLEFPGATEAFF.

This chain links TRBV5-1 with TRBJ2-1; TRBD2 agrees at 13 bases. CDR1 SGHRS and CDR2 YFSETQ come from the germline V gene. The ends lost 2 bases at V and 6 bases at J; junction bases unmatched: 8. The CDR3 sequence is 17 residues long. The DNA of the CDR3 is TGCGCCAGCAGCTTCGGGGGGGGACTAGCGGGACCCAATGAGCAGTTCTTC. This gives the protein CASSFGGGLAGPNEQFF.

Comment on this clone: A read error may account for a junction end that differs from germline. The gene calls are TRBV3-1 (or the pseudogene TRBV3-2) and TRBJ2-5, with D perhaps TRBD1 (5 bases). The CDR3 runs to 15 residues. Germline assignment: CDR1 LGHDT and CDR2 YNNKEL (reference sequence). The CDR3 bases are TGTGCCAGCAACCAAGAAGTGGGCAGGGCGGAGACCCAGTACTTC. This gives the protein CASNQEVGRAETQYF.

This clone was detected only a few times. V and J are TRBV4-2 and TRBJ2-1; 8 bases map to TRBD2. CDR3 size: 16 residues. Trimming removed 1 base from V and 3 bases from J; junction bases left unmatched: 5. CDR1 and CDR2 (germline): LGHNA, YNFKEQ. The CDR3: CASSQAGRGDYNEQFF. CDR3 DNA: TGTGCCAGCAGCCAAGCGGGGCGGGGGGACTACAATGAGCAGTTCTTC.

The chain couples TRBV5-1 to TRBJ1-1; 7 bases fit TRBD1. This CDR3 region has 14 residues. V lost 5 bases and J lost 5; bases outside the gene matches: 9. Germline CDR1 SGHRS, CDR2 YFSETQ. CDR3 protein: CASSHGQVVTEAFF. CDR3 in DNA: TGCGCCAGCAGTCATGGACAGGTGGTTACTGAAGCTTTCTTT.